The source of this TCR beta chain is a study of radiotherapy plus CTLA-4 blockade in lung cancer. The V gene lost 6 bases and the J gene lost 0 bases, with 17 bases spanning the gap. This CDR3 region has 17 residues. Germline CDR1 reads SGHAT; CDR2 reads FQNNGV. Data came from immunoSEQ multiplex PCR; TCRdb stores just in-frame clones and leaves some out. The table shows approximately 85,000 clones, with around 86% occurring only once. It was focal radiation plus CTLA-4 blockade with ipilimumab that patients with chemo-refractory metastatic non-small-cell lung cancer received. This TCR came from a human donor with non-small cell lung cancer that progressed on radiotherapy plus ipilimumab. The chain recombines TRBV11-2 with TRBJ2-2; D might be TRBD1 (7 bases). Sample: peripheral blood, taken from a patient treated with radiotherapy plus ipilimumab. The CDR3 nucleotides are TGTGCCAGCAGTCGCGGGACAGTCTACGCGAACACCGGGGAGCTGTTTTTT. Residues: CASSRGTVYANTGELFF. The variable domain in full, with the rest retrieved from reference TRBV11-2 and TRBJ2-2, is EAGVAQSPRYKIIEKRQSVAFWCNPISGHATLYWYQQILGQGPKLLIQFQNNGVVDDSQLPKDRFSAERLKGVDSTLKIQPAKLEDSAVYLCASSRGTVYANTGELFFGEGSRLTVL.